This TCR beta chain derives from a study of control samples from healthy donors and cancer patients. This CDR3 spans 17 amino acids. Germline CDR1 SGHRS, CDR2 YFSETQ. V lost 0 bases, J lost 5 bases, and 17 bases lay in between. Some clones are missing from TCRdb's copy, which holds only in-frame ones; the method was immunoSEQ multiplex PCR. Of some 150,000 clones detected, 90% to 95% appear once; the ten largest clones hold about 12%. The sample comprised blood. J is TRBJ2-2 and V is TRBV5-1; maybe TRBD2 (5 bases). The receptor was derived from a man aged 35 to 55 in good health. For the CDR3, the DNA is TGCGCCAGCAGCTTGGTCGGCCGCGGGCGTTTAACCGGGGAGCTGTTTTTT. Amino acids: CASSLVGRGRLTGELFF.